Each of the 22 T cell receptor beta chains below was sequenced from the same sample in a study of blood T cells in healthy people across ages (dated by TCRdb to the mid-2010s). Receptor amplification or capture employed 5' RACE. TCRdb names Illumina HiSeq 2500 as the instrument used. A second PCR of about 7 to 12 cycles was run with a J-beta primer mix and a sample-barcoded 5' primer. The raw public reads went through TCRdb reprocessing: fastp at Q25, MiXCR clone calling, in-frame beta chains kept. A single entry per CDR3 protein holds the most common genes and DNA from its merged rows. This sample comprises 710,000 or so distinct CDR3 sequences, roughly 20% of them detected only once. The ten largest clones take up around a fifth of the sample. The material sequenced was blood. The receptors originated from a man between 65 and 79 years old in good health.

This clonotype was counted a few times. V and J are TRBV12-3 or TRBV12-4 and TRBJ1-1, with a possible D match to TRBD1 (6 bases). V lost 4 bases and J 1 base, leaving 13 bases between the germline ends. The CDR3 length is 15 residues. The CDR3 loop is CASSSFGQKNTEAFF. In nucleotides, the CDR3 is TGTGCCAGCAGTTCATTTGGACAGAAGAACACTGAAGCTTTCTTT.

The chain links TRBV7-9 to TRBJ1-4, with D hard to call. CDR3 length equals 15 residues. The ends were cut back, 5 bases at V and 3 bases at J, with 13 bases in the middle. Germline-derived CDR1 and CDR2 are SEHNR and FQNEAQ (reference sequence). CDR3 in DNA: TGTGCCAGCAGCATGAGACGGAAAGCTAATGAAAAACTGTTTTTT. This codes for CASSMRRKANEKLFF.

This clonotype was seen only a few times. V usage is TRBV7-9 and J usage is TRBJ2-1; 7 bases align to TRBD2. The CDR3 is made up of 13 amino acids. V shed 6 bases and J 10 bases; nucleotides not matched to a gene: 9. Germline V gene data show CDR1 as SEHNR and CDR2 as FQNEAQ (reference sequence). This CDR3 is CASRQSGVSEQFF. CDR3 coding DNA: TGTGCCAGCAGACAAAGCGGGGTCAGCGAGCAGTTCTTC.

This clonotype was detected a few times. V and J are TRBV20-1 and TRBJ2-3; TRBD2 matches 7 bases. The CDR3 contains 13 residues. Germline loops: CDR1 DFQATT, CDR2 SNEGSKA (reference sequence). Losses at the gene ends were 8 bases for V and 6 bases for J; bases not matched to a gene: 11. CDR3 sequence reads: CSSLGGRADTQYF. Here the CDR3 DNA reads TGCAGTAGCCTGGGCGGGAGAGCGGATACGCAGTATTTT.

The sample holds a few counts of this clonotype. J is TRBJ2-1 and V is TRBV29-1, with D possibly TRBD2 on 5 matching bases. With the DNA end fitting TRBJ2-5 better, the J assignment may be wrong. Per germline, CDR1 SQVTM and CDR2 ANQGSEA. This CDR3 contains 12 residues. CDR3 in DNA: TGCAGCGTTGTCGGGGTTGGAGAGACCCAGTACTTC. Protein: CSVVGVGETQYF.

This chain connects TRBV18 to TRBJ2-3; D possibly uses TRBD1 or TRBD2 (5 bases each). The CDR3 spans 16 residues. Germline-derived CDR1 and CDR2 are KGHSH and LQKENI. The V and J ends lost 5 bases and 3 bases respectively, with 18 bases between them. CDR3 bases: TGTGCCAGCTCATCTCGGCAAAGGGGAGAGACAGATACGCAGTATTTT. Its protein product is CASSSRQRGETDTQYF.

The chain carries TRBV20-1 and TRBJ2-5; D is ambiguous. CDR3 length: 13 amino acids. Between the trimmed V and J ends, which lost 3 bases and 1 base, there was a span of 9 bases. Looked up from germline, CDR1 is DFQATT and CDR2 is SNEGSKA (reference sequence). The CDR3, as DNA: TGCAGTGCTAGGTGGGGTTTCCAAGAGACCCAGTACTTC. It is translated as CSARWGFQETQYF.

Only a few counts were recorded for this clonotype. Written as DNA, the CDR3 is TGTGCCAGCAGCCAAATATTCTCTGGGGCCAACGTCCTGACTTTC. This gives the protein CASSQIFSGANVLTF. This chain connects TRBV6-6 to TRBJ2-6; no clear D gene. Germline-derived CDR1 and CDR2 are MNHNY and SVGAGI (reference sequence). Trimming took 6 bases from V and 0 from J, leaving 9 bases between them. CDR3 size: 15 residues.

This chain connects TRBV18 to TRBJ2-1; 11 bases line up with TRBD2. TRBJ2-7 matches the DNA end more closely, so the J call is doubtful. Per germline, CDR1 KGHSH and CDR2 LQKENI. The CDR3 length is 18 residues. The CDR3 nucleotides read TGTGCCAGCTCACCCCTTGTTCTAGCGGGGGGTGTCTCCTACGAGCAGTACTTC. It codes for CASSPLVLAGGVSYEQYF.

The rearrangement joins TRBV21-1 to TRBJ1-5; the D segment call TRBD1 is taken from the table without a DNA check. TRBV21-1 is deemed a pseudogene. The CDR3 runs 16 residues. CDR3 coding DNA: TGTGCCAGCGGGTGGGGATCCAGGGTTAGCAATCACCCCCAGCATTTT. This gives the protein CASGWGSRVSNHPQHF.

This chain connects TRBV6-5 to TRBJ2-1; D may be TRBD2 (5 bases). Per the germline V gene, CDR1 is MNHEY and CDR2 is SVGAGI. This CDR3 is 15 amino acids long. Between the trimmed V and J ends, which lost 6 bases and 0 bases, there was a span of 12 bases. CDR3 sequence reads: CASRAGIPSYNEQFF. The CDR3 DNA sequence: TGTGCCAGCAGGGCCGGGATCCCCTCCTACAATGAGCAGTTCTTC.

This clonotype was found a few times. The rearrangement links TRBV5-5 to TRBJ2-7, with D uncertain. V was cut by 1 base and J by 5 bases, with 7 bases left in between. The length of the CDR3 is 12 residues. CDR1 and CDR2 from the germline V gene are SGHKS and YYEKEE (reference sequence). For the CDR3, the DNA is TGTGCCAGCAGCTTGCCCAGTCACGAGCAGTACTTC. Its translation is CASSLPSHEQYF.

The chain combines TRBV20-1 with TRBJ1-1; 9 bases map to TRBD1. J was trimmed by 1 base and V by 1 base; bases with no gene match: 4. The V gene's germline CDR1 is DFQATT and CDR2 SNEGSKA (reference sequence). This CDR3 has 15 residues. The CDR3 sequence is CSARVLTGGNTEAFF. CDR3 nucleotides: TGCAGTGCTAGAGTCCTGACAGGGGGGAACACTGAAGCTTTCTTT.

This clonotype showed up just a few times. This rearrangement joins TRBV29-1 to TRBJ1-4; 8 positions agree with TRBD1. Germline V gives CDR1 SQVTM, CDR2 ANQGSEA. Germline trimming cut 6 bases from V and 9 bases from J; bases unmatched to any gene: 9. The CDR3 contains 13 residues. CDR3 sequence reads: CSVIGQGEKKLFF. CDR3 in DNA: TGCAGCGTCATTGGACAGGGTGAAAAAAAACTGTTTTTT.

In this sample, this clonotype turned up a few times. Here the CDR3 reads CASINRTYEQYV. Written as DNA, the CDR3 is TGTGCCAGCATAAACCGTACCTACGAGCAGTACGTC. This chain connects TRBV21-1 to TRBJ2-7. TRBV21-1 is annotated as a pseudogene. The CDR3 length is 12 residues.

This clonotype was observed a handful of times. V gene TRBV12-3 or TRBV12-4 combines with J gene TRBJ2-2, with TRBD1 identical over 8 bases. The CDR3 contains 17 residues. V lost 10 bases and J lost 1; bases outside the gene matches: 14. DNA for the CDR3: TGTGCCACCACCAGTTCCTCAGGGACAGGGAACACCGGGGAGCTGTTTTTT. It codes for CATTSSSGTGNTGELFF.

This clonotype was found a few times. This chain links TRBV24-1 with TRBJ2-7; 7 nucleotides line up with TRBD1. The J call may be mistaken, given a closer DNA end match to TRBJ2-5. The CDR3 covers 15 residues. Germline V gene data show CDR1 as KGHDR and CDR2 as SFDVKD. CDR3 nucleotide sequence: TGTGCCACCAGTGGCGACGGGACAGACCAAGAGACCCAGTACTTC. Its translation: CATSGDGTDQETQYF.

This clonotype was detected only a few times. V is TRBV11-2 and J is TRBJ1-1; D remains ambiguous. V was cut by 0 bases and J by 3 bases, with 8 bases left in between. This CDR3 comprises 14 residues. The germline CDR1 and CDR2 sequences are SGHAT and FQNNGV. The DNA for the CDR3 is TGTGCCAGCAGCTTAGATCGGGCAGACACTGAAGCTTTCTTT. Translation gives CASSLDRADTEAFF.

V usage is TRBV7-2 and J usage is TRBJ2-7; D tentatively fits TRBD1 or TRBD2 (5 bases each). This CDR3 is built from 13 residues. Germline V lookup: CDR1 SGHTA, CDR2 FQGNSA. The ends were cut back, 1 base at V and 7 bases at J, with 11 bases in the middle. Here the CDR3 DNA reads TGTGCCAGCAGCTTAGTAACGGGGCGGGAGCAGTACTTC. Amino acids: CASSLVTGREQYF.

The rearrangement joins TRBV15 to TRBJ2-5; tentative D call: TRBD1 (6 bases). The ends were cut back, 6 bases at V and 2 bases at J, with 22 bases in the middle. This CDR3 region has 17 residues. Per germline, CDR1 LNHNV and CDR2 YYDKDF (reference sequence). The CDR3 here is CATSGIRGNWRQETQYF. The CDR3 region has the DNA TGTGCCACCAGTGGAATCAGGGGCAACTGGCGTCAAGAGACCCAGTACTTC.

The rearrangement uses TRBV6-6 and TRBJ2-3; TRBD2 matches at 11 bases. The germline V gene has CDR1 MNHNY and CDR2 SVGAGI (reference sequence). The V gene end was trimmed by 4 bases and the J gene end by 3 bases; junction bases not matched to a gene: 9. CDR3 length: 17 amino acids. CDR3 DNA: TGTGCCAGCAGTTTACCCTCGACTAGCGGGATTACAGATACGCAGTATTTT. This translates into CASSLPSTSGITDTQYF.

J is TRBJ2-5 and V is TRBV18; TRBD1 might be the D (6 bases). The CDR3 extends over 14 amino acids. V lost 4 bases to trimming and J lost 2 bases, with 11 bases between them. Germline values: CDR1 KGHSH, CDR2 LQKENI. In DNA form, the CDR3 reads TGTGCCAGCTCACACGGGACACGACAAGAGACCCAGTACTTC. This translates into CASSHGTRQETQYF. The full variable domain, rest sourced from reference TRBV18 and TRBJ2-5, is NAGVMQNPRHLVRRRGQEARLRCSPMKGHSHVYWYRQLPEEGLKFMVYLQKENIIDESGMPKERFSAEFPKEGPSILRIQQVVRGDSAAYFCASSHGTRQETQYFGPGTRLLVL.